This TCR beta chain was identified during a study of blood T cell repertoires in COVID-19. The CDR3 runs to 16 residues. V gave up 1 base and J gave up 3 bases; unmatched junction bases: 8. In germline, CDR1 is SGHDN, CDR2 FVKESK. Only in-frame clones appear in the TCRdb table, and some are missing; sequencing was by immunoSEQ multiplex PCR. The top ten clones hold about 46% of a sample with roughly 56,000 clones, 85% to 90% of them seen once. Sequenced sample: peripheral blood. This TCR was recovered from a woman in her fifties or sixties with COVID-19, enrolled during active disease. This sequence joins TRBV14 and TRBJ1-2, with 7 nucleotides matching TRBD1. The CDR3 DNA sequence: TGTGCCAGCAGCCAAGTATTTCCGGGGACAGACTATGGCTACACCTTC. The encoded protein is CASSQVFPGTDYGYTF. The full variable domain, in which reference TRBV14 and TRBJ1-2 provide the parts outside the CDR3, is EAGVTQFPSHSVIEKGQTVTLRCDPISGHDNLYWYRRVMGKEIKFLLHFVKESKQDESGMPNNRFLAERTGGTYSTLKVQPAELEDSGVYFCASSQVFPGTDYGYTFGSGTRLTVV.